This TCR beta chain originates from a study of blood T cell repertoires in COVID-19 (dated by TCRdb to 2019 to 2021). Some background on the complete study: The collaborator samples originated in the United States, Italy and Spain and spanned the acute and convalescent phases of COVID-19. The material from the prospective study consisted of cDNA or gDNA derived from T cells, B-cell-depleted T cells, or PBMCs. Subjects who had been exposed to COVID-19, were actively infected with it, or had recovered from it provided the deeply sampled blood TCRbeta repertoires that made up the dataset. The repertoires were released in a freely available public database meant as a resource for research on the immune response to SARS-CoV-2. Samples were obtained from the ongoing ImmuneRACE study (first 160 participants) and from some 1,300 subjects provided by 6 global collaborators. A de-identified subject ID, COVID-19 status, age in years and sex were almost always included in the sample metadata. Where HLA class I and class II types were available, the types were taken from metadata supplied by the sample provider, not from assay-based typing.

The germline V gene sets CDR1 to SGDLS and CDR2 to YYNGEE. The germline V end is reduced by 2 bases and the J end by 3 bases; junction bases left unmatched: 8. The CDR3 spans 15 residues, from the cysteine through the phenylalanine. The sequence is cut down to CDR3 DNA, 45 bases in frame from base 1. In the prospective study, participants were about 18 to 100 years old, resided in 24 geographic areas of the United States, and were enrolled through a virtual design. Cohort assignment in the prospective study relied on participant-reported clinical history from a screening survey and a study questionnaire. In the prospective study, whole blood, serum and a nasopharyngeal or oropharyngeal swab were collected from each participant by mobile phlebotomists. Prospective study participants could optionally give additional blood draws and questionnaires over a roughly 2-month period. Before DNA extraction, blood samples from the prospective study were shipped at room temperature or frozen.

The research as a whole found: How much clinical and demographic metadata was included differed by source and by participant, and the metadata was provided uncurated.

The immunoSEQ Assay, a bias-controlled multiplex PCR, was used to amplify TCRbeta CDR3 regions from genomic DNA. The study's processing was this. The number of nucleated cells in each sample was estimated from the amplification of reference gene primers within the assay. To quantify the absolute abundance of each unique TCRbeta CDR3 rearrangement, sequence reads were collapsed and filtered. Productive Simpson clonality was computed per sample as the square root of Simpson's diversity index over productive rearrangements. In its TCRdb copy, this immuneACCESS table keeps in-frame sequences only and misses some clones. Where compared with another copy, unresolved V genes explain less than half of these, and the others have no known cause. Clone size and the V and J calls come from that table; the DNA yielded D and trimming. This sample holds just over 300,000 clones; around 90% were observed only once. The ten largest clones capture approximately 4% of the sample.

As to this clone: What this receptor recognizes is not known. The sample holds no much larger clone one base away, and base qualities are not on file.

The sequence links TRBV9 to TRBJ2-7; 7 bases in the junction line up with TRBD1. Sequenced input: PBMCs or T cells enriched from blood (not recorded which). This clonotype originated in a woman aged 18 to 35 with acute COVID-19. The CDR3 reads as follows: CASSVGTERIYEQYF. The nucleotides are TGTGCCAGCAGCGTCGGGACAGAGAGAATCTACGAGCAGTACTTC.